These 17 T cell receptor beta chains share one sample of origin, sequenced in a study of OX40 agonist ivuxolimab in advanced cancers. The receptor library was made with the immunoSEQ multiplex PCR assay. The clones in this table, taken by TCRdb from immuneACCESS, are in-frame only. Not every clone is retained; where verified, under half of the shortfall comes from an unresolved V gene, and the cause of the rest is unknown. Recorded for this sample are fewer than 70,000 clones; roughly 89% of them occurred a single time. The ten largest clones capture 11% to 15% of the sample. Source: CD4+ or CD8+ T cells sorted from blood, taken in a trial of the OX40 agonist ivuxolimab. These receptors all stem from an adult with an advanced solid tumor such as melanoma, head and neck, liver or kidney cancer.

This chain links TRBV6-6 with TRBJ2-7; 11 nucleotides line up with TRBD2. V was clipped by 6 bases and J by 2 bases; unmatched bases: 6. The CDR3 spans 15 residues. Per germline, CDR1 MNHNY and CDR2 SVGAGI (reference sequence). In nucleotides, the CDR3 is TGTGCCAGCAGGCCCAGACTAGCGGGAACCTACGAGCAGTACTTC. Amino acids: CASRPRLAGTYEQYF.

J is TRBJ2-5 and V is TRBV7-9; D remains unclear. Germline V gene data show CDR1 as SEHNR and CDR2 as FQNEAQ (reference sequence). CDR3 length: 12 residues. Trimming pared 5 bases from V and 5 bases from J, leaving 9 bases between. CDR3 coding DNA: TGTGCCAGCAGCGCGAGTGGGGAGACCCAGTACTTC. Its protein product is CASSASGETQYF.

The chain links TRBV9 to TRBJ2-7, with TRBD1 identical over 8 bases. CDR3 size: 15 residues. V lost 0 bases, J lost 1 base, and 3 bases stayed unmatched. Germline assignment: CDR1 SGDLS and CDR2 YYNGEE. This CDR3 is CASSVAGQASYEQYF. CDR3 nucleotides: TGTGCCAGCAGCGTAGCGGGACAGGCATCCTACGAGCAGTACTTC.

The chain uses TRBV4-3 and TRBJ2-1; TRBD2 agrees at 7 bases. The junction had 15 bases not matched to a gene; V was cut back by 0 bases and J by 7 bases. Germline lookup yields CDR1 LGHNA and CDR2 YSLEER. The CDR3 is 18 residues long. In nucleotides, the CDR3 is TGCGCCAGCAGCCAAGAAGGTGTCGGGGGAGGGCCGAGGAATGAGCAGTTCTTC. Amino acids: CASSQEGVGGGPRNEQFF.

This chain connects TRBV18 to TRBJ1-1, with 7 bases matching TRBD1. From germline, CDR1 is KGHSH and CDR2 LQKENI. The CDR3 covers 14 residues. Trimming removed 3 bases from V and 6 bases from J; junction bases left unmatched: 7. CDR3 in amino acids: CASSPDRQRPEAFF. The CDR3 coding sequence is TGTGCCAGCTCACCGGACAGGCAGAGACCTGAAGCTTTCTTT.

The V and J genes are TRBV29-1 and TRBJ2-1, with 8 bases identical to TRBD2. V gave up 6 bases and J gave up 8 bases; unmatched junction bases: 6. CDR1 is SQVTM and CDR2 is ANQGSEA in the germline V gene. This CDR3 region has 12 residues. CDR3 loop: CSVGGGGDEQFF. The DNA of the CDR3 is TGCAGCGTCGGGGGGGGAGGCGATGAGCAGTTCTTC.

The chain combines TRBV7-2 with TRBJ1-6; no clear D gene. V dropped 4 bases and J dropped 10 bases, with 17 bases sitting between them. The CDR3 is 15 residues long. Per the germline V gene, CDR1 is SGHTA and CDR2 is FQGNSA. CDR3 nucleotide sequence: TGTGCCAGCAGCTCAAGACACAAAGCGGAGTCACCCCTCCACTTT. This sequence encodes CASSSRHKAESPLHF.

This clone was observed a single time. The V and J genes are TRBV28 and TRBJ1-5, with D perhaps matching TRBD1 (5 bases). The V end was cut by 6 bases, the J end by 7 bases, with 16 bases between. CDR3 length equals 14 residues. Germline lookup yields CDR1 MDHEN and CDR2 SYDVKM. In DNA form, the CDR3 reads TGTGCCAGCAGCCCCCGGCAGGGAAGACAGCCCCAGCATTTT. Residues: CASSPRQGRQPQHF.

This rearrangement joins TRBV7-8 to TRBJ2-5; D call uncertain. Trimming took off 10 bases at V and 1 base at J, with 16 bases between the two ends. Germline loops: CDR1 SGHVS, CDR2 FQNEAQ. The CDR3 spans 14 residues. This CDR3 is CATFGRPLQETQYF. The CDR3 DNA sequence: TGTGCCACCTTCGGGCGCCCGCTCCAAGAGACCCAGTACTTC.

CDR3 protein: CACNRDNTEAFF. The CDR3, as DNA: TGTGCCTGTAACAGGGACAACACTGAAGCTTTCTTT. The V call is TRBV30, the J call TRBJ1-1; tentatively, D is TRBD1 (6 bases). V was pared by 6 bases and J by 2 bases, with 10 bases between. This CDR3 contains 12 residues. Germline V gene sequence: CDR1 GTSNPN, CDR2 SVGIG (reference sequence).

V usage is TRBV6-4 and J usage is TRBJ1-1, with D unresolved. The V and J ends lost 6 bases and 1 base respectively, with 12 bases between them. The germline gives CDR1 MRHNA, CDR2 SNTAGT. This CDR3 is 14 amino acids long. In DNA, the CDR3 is TGTGCCAGCAGCCCCATGGCGGGGAACACTGAAGCTTTCTTT. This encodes CASSPMAGNTEAFF.

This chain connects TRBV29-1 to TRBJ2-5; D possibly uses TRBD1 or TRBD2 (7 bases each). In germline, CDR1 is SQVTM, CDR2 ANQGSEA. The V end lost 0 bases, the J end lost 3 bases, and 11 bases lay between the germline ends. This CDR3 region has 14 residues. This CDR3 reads CSVEDQGGKETQYF. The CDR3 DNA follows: TGCAGCGTTGAAGATCAGGGGGGGAAAGAGACCCAGTACTTC.

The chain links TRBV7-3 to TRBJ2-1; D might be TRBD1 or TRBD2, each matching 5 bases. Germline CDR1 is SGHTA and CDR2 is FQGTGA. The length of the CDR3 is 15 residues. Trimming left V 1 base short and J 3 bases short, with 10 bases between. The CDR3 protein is CASSLNGGDYNEQFF. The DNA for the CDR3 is TGTGCCAGCAGCTTAAATGGGGGAGACTACAATGAGCAGTTCTTC.

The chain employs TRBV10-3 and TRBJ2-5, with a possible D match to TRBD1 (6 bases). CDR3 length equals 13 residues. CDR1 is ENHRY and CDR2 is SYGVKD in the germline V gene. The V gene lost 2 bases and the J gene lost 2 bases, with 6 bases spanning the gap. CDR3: CAISEGQQETQYF. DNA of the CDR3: TGTGCCATCAGTGAGGGACAGCAAGAGACCCAGTACTTC.

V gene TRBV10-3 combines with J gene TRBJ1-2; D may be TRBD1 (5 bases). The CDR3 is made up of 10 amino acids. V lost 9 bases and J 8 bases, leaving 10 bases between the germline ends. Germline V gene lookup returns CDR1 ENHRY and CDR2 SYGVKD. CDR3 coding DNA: TGTGCCATTGGGGGTGGCGGCTACACCTTC. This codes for CAIGGGGYTF.

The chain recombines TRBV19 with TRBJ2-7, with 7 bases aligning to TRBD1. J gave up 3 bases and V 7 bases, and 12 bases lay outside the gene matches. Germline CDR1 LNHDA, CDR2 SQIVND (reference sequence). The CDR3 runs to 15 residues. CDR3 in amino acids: CASIPRAGGIYEQYF. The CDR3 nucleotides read TGTGCCAGTATCCCTCGGGCAGGGGGAATCTACGAGCAGTACTTC.

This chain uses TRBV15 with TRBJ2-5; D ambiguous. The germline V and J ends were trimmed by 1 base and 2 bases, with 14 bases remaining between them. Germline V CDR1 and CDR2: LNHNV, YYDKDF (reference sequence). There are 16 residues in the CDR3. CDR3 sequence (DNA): TGTGCCACCAGCAGAGGCGCCCAGGATAATCAAGAGACCCAGTACTTC. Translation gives CATSRGAQDNQETQYF.